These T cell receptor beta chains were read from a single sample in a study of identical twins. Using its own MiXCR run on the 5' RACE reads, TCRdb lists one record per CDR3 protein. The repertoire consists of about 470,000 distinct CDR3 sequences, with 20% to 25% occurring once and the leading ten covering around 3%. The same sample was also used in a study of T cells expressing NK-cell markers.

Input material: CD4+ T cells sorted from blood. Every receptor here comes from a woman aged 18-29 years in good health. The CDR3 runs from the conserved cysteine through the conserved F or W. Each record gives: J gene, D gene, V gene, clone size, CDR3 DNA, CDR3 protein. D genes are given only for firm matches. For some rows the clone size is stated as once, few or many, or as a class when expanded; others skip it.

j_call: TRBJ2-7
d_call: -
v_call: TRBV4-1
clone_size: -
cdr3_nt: TGCGCCAGCAGCCAAGGCCGGCACAGCTCCTACGAGCAGTACTTC
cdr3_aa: CASSQGRHSSYEQYF

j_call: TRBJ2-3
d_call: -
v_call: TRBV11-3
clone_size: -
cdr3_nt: TGTGCCAGCAGCGACCAAAGGTCCCCAGATACGCAGTATTTT
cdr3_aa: CASSDQRSPDTQYF

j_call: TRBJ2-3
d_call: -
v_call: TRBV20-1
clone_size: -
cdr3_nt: TGCAGTGCCGCCTTCGAAGCAGATACGCAGTATTTT
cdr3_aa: CSAAFEADTQYF

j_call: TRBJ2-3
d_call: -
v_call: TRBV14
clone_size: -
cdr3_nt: TGTGCCAGCAGCCAAGAGACCCAGAGGACAGATACGCAGTATTTT
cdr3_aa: CASSQETQRTDTQYF

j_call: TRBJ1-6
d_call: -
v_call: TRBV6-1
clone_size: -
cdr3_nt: TGTGCCAGCAGAAAAAACCGGGGGAGTTCACCCCTCCACTTT
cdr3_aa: CASRKNRGSSPLHF

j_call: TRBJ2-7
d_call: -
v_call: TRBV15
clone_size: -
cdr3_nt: TGTGCCACCAGGGTGTCACCTACAGGGACTTGGGAGCAGTACTTC
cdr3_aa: CATRVSPTGTWEQYF

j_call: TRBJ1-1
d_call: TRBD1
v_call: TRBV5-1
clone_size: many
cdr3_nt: TGCGCCAGCAGCTCAGCGCGTGGACAGGGTGTTACTGAAGCTTTCTTT
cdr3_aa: CASSSARGQGVTEAFF

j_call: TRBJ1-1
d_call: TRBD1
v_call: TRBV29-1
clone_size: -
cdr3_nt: TGCAGCGTTTCGACAGGGGCGAACACTGAAGCTTTCTTT
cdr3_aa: CSVSTGANTEAFF

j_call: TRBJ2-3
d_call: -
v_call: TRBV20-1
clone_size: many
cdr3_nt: TGCAGCCTTACCGGGACCGCCACAGATACGCAGTATTTT
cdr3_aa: CSLTGTATDTQYF

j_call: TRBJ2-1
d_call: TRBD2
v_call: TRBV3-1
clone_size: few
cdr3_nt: TGTGCCAGCAGCCGGACTAGCCCGCCCAGGAATGAGCAGTTCTTC
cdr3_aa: CASSRTSPPRNEQFF

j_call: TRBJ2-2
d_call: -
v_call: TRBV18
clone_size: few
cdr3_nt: TGTGCCAGCTCACCATGGTTCGCGGGGCAGCTGTTTTTT
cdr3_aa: CASSPWFAGQLFF

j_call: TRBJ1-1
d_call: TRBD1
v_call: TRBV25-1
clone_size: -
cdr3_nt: TGTGCCAGCAGTGATGCAGGGGGAGGCACTGAAGCTTTCTTT
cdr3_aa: CASSDAGGGTEAFF

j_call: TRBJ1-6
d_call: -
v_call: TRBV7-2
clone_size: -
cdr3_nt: TGTGCCAGCAGCTTTGGTCAGGGAGCCCCTAATTCACCCCTCCACTTT
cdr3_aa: CASSFGQGAPNSPLHF

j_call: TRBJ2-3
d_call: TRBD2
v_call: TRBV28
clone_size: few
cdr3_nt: TGTGCCAGCGGGGGAATCAGCGGGGGGGCGTCAGATACGCAGTATTTT
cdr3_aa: CASGGISGGASDTQYF

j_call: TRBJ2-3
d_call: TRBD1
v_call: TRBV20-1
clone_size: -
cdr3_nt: TGCAGTGCTAGTTCCGGGACAGAGGGAGATACGCAGTATTTT
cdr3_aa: CSASSGTEGDTQYF

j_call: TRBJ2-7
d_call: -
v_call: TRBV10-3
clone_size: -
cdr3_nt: TGTGCCATCAGCCCGCGGACAGATCCCTACGAGCAGTACTTC
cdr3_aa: CAISPRTDPYEQYF

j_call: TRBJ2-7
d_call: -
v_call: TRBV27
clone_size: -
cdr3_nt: TGTGCCAGCACTGGACGCCAAAGACCCTACGAGCAGTACTTC
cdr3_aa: CASTGRQRPYEQYF

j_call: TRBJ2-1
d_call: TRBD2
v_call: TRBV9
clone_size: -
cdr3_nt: TGTGCCAGCAGCGTAGTTGACGGGAGGAACAATGAGCAGTTCTTC
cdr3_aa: CASSVVDGRNNEQFF

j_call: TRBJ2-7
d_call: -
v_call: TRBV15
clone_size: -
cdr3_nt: TGTGCCACGCGCGGGGACGGTGACGAGCAGTACTTC
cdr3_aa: CATRGDGDEQYF

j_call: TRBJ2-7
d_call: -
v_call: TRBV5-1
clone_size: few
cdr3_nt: TGCGCCAGCAGCCTAAACGAGGGTATCGAGCAGTACTTC
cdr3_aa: CASSLNEGIEQYF

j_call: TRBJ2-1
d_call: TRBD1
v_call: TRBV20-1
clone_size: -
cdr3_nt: TGCAGTGCTCATCAGGCAGACAGGGTCAATAGCTGGGATGAGCAGTTCTTC
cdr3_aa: CSAHQADRVNSWDEQFF

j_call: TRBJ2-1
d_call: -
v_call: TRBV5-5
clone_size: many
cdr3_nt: TGTGCCAGCCAAGTCCTTGCTAGCCGGGATGAGCAGTTCTTC
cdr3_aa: CASQVLASRDEQFF

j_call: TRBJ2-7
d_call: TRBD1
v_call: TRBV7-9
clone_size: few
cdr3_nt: TGTGCCAGCAGCCAATATCGACAGGGGGTAGTATACGAGCAGTACTTC
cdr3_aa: CASSQYRQGVVYEQYF

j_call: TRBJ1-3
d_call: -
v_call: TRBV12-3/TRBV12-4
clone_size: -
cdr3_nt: TGTGCCAGCAGTTTAACCCAAATGGGGTACACCATATATTTT
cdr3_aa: CASSLTQMGYTIYF

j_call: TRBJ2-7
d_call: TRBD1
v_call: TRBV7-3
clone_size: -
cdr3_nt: TGTGCCAGCAGCTTGGCCCCGGGACAGTACTACGAGCAGTACTTC
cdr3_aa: CASSLAPGQYYEQYF

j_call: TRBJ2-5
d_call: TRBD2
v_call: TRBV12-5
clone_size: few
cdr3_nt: TGTGCTAGTGGTTTGAGCCCGACTAGCGGGTTTCAAGAGACCCAGTACTTC
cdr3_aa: CASGLSPTSGFQETQYF

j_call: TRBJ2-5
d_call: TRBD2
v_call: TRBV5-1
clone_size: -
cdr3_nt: TGCGCCAGCAGCTATGGTAGCTCGTTTCTGACGGGGGGGATCAAGGAGACCCAGTACTTC
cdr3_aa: CASSYGSSFLTGGIKETQYF

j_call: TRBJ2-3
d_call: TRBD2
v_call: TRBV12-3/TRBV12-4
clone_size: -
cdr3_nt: TGTGCCAGCAGTTTCGGACTAGCGGGTACCACAGATACGCAGTATTTT
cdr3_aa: CASSFGLAGTTDTQYF

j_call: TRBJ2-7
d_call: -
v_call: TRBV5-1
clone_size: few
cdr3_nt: TGCGCCAGCAGCCCGGGGGATAGACAGGGCATGAAGCAGTACTTC
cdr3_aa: CASSPGDRQGMKQYF

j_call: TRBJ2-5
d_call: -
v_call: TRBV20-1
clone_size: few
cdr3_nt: TGCAGTGCTGATCTAGGAATTGCGACCCAGTACTTC
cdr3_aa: CSADLGIATQYF

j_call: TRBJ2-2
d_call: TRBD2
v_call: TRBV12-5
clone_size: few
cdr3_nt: TGTGCTAGTGCCTCATCGGGAGGGAGGAACGGGGAGCTGTTTTTT
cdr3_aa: CASASSGGRNGELFF

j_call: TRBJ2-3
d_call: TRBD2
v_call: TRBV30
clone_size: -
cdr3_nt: TGTGCCTGGTCGATCGACCGGGGGGGCTCAGATACGCAGTATTTT
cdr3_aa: CAWSIDRGGSDTQYF

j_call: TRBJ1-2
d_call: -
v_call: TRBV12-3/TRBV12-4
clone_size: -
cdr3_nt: TGTGCCAGCAGACCACAGGCTTCTCCAAACTATGGCTACACCTTC
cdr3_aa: CASRPQASPNYGYTF

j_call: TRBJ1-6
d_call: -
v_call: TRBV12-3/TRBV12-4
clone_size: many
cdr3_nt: TGTGCCAGCAGTTTAGGGCAGGCTAATTCACCCCTCCACTTT
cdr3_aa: CASSLGQANSPLHF

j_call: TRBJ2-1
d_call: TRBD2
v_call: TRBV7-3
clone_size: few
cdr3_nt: TGTGCCAGCAGCTATATAGCGGGGGGCTCCTACAATGAGCAGTTCTTC
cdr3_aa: CASSYIAGGSYNEQFF

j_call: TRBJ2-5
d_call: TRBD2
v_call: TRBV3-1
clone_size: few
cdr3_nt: TGTGCCAGCAGCCAGCTAGGACTAGCGGGAGGGCTCCAGTACTTC
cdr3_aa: CASSQLGLAGGLQYF

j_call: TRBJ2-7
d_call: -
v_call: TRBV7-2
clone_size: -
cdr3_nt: TGTGCCAGCAGCCCAGGGATAGGGCTAGGCGGCCACGAGCAGTACTTC
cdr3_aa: CASSPGIGLGGHEQYF

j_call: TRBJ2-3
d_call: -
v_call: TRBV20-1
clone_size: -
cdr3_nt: TGCAGTGCTAGAGTGGGGACTAGCACAGATACGCAGTATTTT
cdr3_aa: CSARVGTSTDTQYF

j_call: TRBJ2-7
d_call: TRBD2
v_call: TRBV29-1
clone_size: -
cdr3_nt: TGCAGCGTTGTCGGACTAGCGGGGAGACCCGAGCAGTACTTC
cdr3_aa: CSVVGLAGRPEQYF

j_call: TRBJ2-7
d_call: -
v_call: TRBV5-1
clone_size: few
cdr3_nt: TGCGCCAGCAGGGCTAGCGACCGGAACCCCTACGAGCAGTACTTC
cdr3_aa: CASRASDRNPYEQYF

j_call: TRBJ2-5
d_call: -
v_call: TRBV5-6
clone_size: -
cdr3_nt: TGTGCCAGCAGCTTTAGAGGAGGGGAAGAGACCCAGTACTTC
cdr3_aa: CASSFRGGEETQYF

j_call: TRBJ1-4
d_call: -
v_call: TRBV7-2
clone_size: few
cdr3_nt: TGTGCCAGCAGTGCGGGGGATGCAACTAATGAAAAACTGTTTTTT
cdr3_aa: CASSAGDATNEKLFF

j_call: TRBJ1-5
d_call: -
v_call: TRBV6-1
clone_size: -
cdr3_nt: TGTGCCAGCACCCCGGGCTCCAATCGGAATCAGCCCCAGCATTTT
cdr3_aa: CASTPGSNRNQPQHF